Below, 27 T cell receptor beta chains from the same sample are listed, as sequenced in a study of quantifying T cell responses using KT2 cells. In the study overall: Reverse transcription used primers in the TCR alpha and beta constant regions.

Each cDNA got a UMI-containing oligo ligated at its 3' end. The first PCR ran about 4 cycles with an equimolar RC1.1 and RC1.2 beta primer mix. TCRdb recomputed calls from the UMI-ligation and nested PCR reads with MiXCR, one row per CDR3 protein. The sample lists tens of thousands of distinct CDR3 sequences, 9% to 15% seen once, with roughly 9% in the top ten. Sequencing was done on a sample of PBMCs spiked with cells of the T cell clone KT2. The receptors originated from a human donor.

This clonotype came up a few times. The V gene is TRBV6-1, the J gene TRBJ1-2; 7 nucleotides align to TRBD1. V lost 6 bases and J lost 4; bases outside the gene matches: 8. This CDR3 is built from 14 residues. Germline V gene data show CDR1 as MNHNS and CDR2 as SASEGT. The CDR3 sequence: CASSPDRTSYGYTF. The CDR3 DNA is TGTGCCAGCAGCCCGGACAGGACTTCCTATGGCTACACCTTC.

The rearrangement uses TRBV6-6 and TRBJ2-2; D call uncertain. Germline assignment: CDR1 MNHNY and CDR2 SVGAGI (reference sequence). This CDR3 has 11 amino acids. V was cut by 7 bases and J by 6 bases, with 6 bases left in between. For the CDR3, the DNA is TGTGCCAGCACCCCCCCCGGGGAGCTGTTTTTT. Translated, it gives CASTPPGELFF.

This clonotype was seen a few times. The V call is TRBV7-2, the J call TRBJ1-6; TRBD1 matches at 10 bases. From germline, CDR1 is SGHTA and CDR2 FQGNSA. V was pared by 5 bases and J by 5 bases, with 0 bases of the junction left unmatched. This CDR3 region has 14 residues. CDR3 coding DNA: TGTGCCAGCAGCGGGACAGGGGATAATTCACCCCTCCACTTT. Protein: CASSGTGDNSPLHF.

This clonotype was observed many times. DNA of the CDR3: TGTGCCAGCTCACCTAGCACAGATACGCAGTATTTT. This translates into CASSPSTDTQYF. This sequence joins TRBV18 and TRBJ2-3; no firm D call. CDR3 size: 12 residues. The V end lost 3 bases, the J end lost 0 bases, and 1 base lay between the germline ends. Germline V gene sequence: CDR1 KGHSH, CDR2 LQKENI. Filled out from reference TRBV18 and TRBJ2-3, the complete variable domain reads NAGVMQNPRHLVRRRGQEARLRCSPMKGHSHVYWYRQLPEEGLKFMVYLQKENIIDESGMPKERFSAEFPKEGPSILRIQQVVRGDSAAYFCASSPSTDTQYFGPGTRLTVL.

This clonotype has ten or more counts. This chain uses TRBV9 with TRBJ1-1; TRBD1 agrees at 9 bases. V dropped 4 bases and J dropped 1; count of bases not matched to a gene: 14. This CDR3 has 18 amino acids. Germline loops: CDR1 SGDLS, CDR2 YYNGEE. This CDR3 is CASSPAPRTGAGNTEAFF. CDR3 DNA: TGTGCCAGCAGCCCCGCCCCGCGGACAGGGGCAGGGAACACTGAAGCTTTCTTT.

The V and J genes are TRBV20-1 and TRBJ2-7; 8 bases agree with TRBD2. Germline CDR1 and CDR2: DFQATT and SNEGSKA (reference sequence). Trimming at V came to 4 bases and at J to 2 bases, leaving 4 bases not matched to a gene. This CDR3 is built from 13 residues. This CDR3 reads CSAMGLGTYEQYF. The DNA for the CDR3 is TGCAGTGCTATGGGACTAGGTACCTACGAGCAGTACTTC.

This clonotype showed up just a few times. The gene calls are TRBV19 and TRBJ1-6; no definite D call. Trimming took off 7 bases at V and 0 bases at J, with 4 bases between the two ends. Germline loops: CDR1 LNHDA, CDR2 SQIVND (reference sequence). The CDR3 is made up of 13 amino acids. CDR3 nucleotides: TGTGCCAGTACCATCTCCTATAATTCACCCCTCCACTTT. Protein sequence: CASTISYNSPLHF.

Regarding this clonotype: One junction end does not reproduce the germline sequence, and a read error may be involved. The chain recombines TRBV6-5 with TRBJ2-6; maybe TRBD1 (6 bases). The germline V gene encodes CDR1 MNHEY and CDR2 SVGAGI. This CDR3 is built from 15 residues. CDR3 DNA: TGTGCCAGCAGTTCGGACAGCTCTGGGGCCAACGTCATGACTTTC. This encodes CASSSDSSGANVMTF.

A few counts support this clonotype. The chain uses TRBV6-5 and TRBJ2-7; possible D gene TRBD2, 5 bases. The CDR3 is made up of 17 amino acids. V lost 0 bases and J lost 6, with 21 bases in between. Looked up from germline, CDR1 is MNHEY and CDR2 is SVGAGI. The CDR3 bases are TGTGCCAGCAGTTACTCGGGGTTAGCTGCTCGGGAACTCGAGCAGTACTTC. It encodes CASSYSGLAARELEQYF.

This sequence joins TRBV3-1 and TRBJ1-1; no clear D gene. The CDR3 length is 13 residues. CDR1 and CDR2 from the germline V gene are LGHDT and YNNKEL (reference sequence). With 1 base removed from V and 1 base from J, the gap between germline ends came to 4 bases. CDR3 sequence (DNA): TGTGCCAGCAGCCAAGCGAGGAACACTGAAGCTTTCTTT. It encodes CASSQARNTEAFF.

The chain recombines TRBV5-1 with TRBJ1-5, with D unresolved. Germline V lookup: CDR1 SGHRS, CDR2 YFSETQ. CDR3 length: 17 residues. The germline V and J ends were trimmed by 5 bases and 0 bases, with 18 bases remaining between them. Written as DNA, the CDR3 is TGCGCCAGCAGGTTCGGTTTTAGGGTATATAGCAATCAGCCCCAGCATTTT. As protein: CASRFGFRVYSNQPQHF.

This clonotype has only a few counts. The genes are TRBV6-1 and TRBJ1-1; 8 bases are a match to TRBD1. This CDR3 is built from 13 residues. CDR1 and CDR2 from the germline V gene are MNHNS and SASEGT. V shed 6 bases, J shed 7 bases, and the junction held 7 bases outside the gene matches. CDR3 DNA: TGTGCCAGCAGCGGGACAGGCGATGTTGAAGCTTTCTTT. Translated, it gives CASSGTGDVEAFF.

The chain is built from TRBV2 and TRBJ1-1; possible D gene TRBD1, 6 bases. Germline V CDR1 and CDR2: SNHLY, FYNNEI. The CDR3 has 12 amino acids. V was cut by 9 bases and J by 5 bases, with 13 bases left in between. CDR3 DNA: TGTGCCAGTACGGGAGGACAGACTGAAGCTTTCTTT. It encodes CASTGGQTEAFF.

This chain joins TRBV24-1 and TRBJ2-1; 8 nucleotides line up with TRBD1. The germline V gene encodes CDR1 KGHDR and CDR2 SFDVKD. The CDR3 sequence is 17 residues long. V shed 3 bases, J shed 7 bases, and the junction held 13 bases outside the gene matches. CDR3 residues: CATSDPVADRDPNEQFF. DNA for the CDR3: TGTGCCACCAGTGATCCCGTTGCGGACAGGGATCCAAATGAGCAGTTCTTC.

J is TRBJ1-6 and V is TRBV20-1; a weak D match, TRBD1 (5 bases). V was cut by 0 bases and J by 4 bases, with 16 bases left in between. Looked up from germline, CDR1 is DFQATT and CDR2 is SNEGSKA (reference sequence). The CDR3 is made up of 17 amino acids. In DNA form, the CDR3 reads TGCAGTGCTAGAGATCCCGGGGGTGGGGGGTATAATTCACCCCTCCACTTT. Encoded protein: CSARDPGGGGYNSPLHF.

This clonotype was observed a few times. The DNA of the CDR3 is TGTGCCAGCAGTTCCGGACTAGCGGGAGGTCAAGATACGCAGTATTTT. Its protein is CASSSGLAGGQDTQYF. The chain carries TRBV12-3 or TRBV12-4 and TRBJ2-3; 14 nucleotides line up with TRBD2. This CDR3 spans 16 amino acids. After removal of 4 bases from V and 5 bases from J, the junction contained 5 bases not matched to a gene.

This clonotype was counted between two and nine times. The chain joins TRBV6-2 or TRBV6-3 to TRBJ2-2; D is unresolved. CDR1 MNHEY and CDR2 SVGEGT come from the germline V gene. The CDR3 totals 13 residues. Trimming cost V 7 bases and J 2 bases, with 8 bases left between them. For the CDR3, the DNA is TGTGCCAGCATGAGAGAAAACACCGGGGAGCTGTTTTTT. Encoded protein: CASMRENTGELFF.

This clonotype was picked up many times. The chain combines TRBV6-2 or TRBV6-3 with TRBJ2-1; D is ambiguous. CDR1 and CDR2 from the germline V gene are MNHEY and SVGEGT. With 3 bases removed from V and 0 bases from J, the gap between germline ends came to 9 bases. The CDR3 has 15 residues. The CDR3 nucleotides are TGTGCCAGCAGTTATAGAACGGTCTCCTACAATGAGCAGTTCTTC. Encoded protein: CASSYRTVSYNEQFF.

V usage is TRBV21-1 and J usage is TRBJ2-7; TRBD1, the D gene given by the table, was not confirmed from the DNA. TRBV21-1 is a documented pseudogene. CDR3 length: 16 amino acids. Written as DNA, the CDR3 is TGTGCCAGCAGCAAAGGTGGCGTGACCCGGCCCTACGAGCAGTACTTC. Its translation is CASSKGGVTRPYEQYF.

This clonotype came up a few times. The V call is TRBV7-8, the J call TRBJ1-6; D is undetermined. The germline V gene encodes CDR1 SGHVS and CDR2 FQNEAQ. Trimming left V 2 bases short and J 0 bases short, with 5 bases between. The CDR3 totals 15 residues. CDR3 loop: CASSLTSSYNSPLHF. The CDR3 nucleotides read TGTGCCAGCAGCTTAACGAGCTCCTATAATTCACCCCTCCACTTT.

In its sample, this clonotype was seen many times. CDR3 region: CASTDQVTQYF. CDR3 sequence (DNA): TGTGCCAGCACCGATCAGGTTACGCAGTATTTT. This chain uses TRBV27 with TRBJ2-3; D not resolved. Trimming took off 7 bases at V and 8 bases at J, with 10 bases between the two ends. Germline assignment: CDR1 MNHEY and CDR2 SMNVEV (reference sequence). This CDR3 spans 11 amino acids.

This clonotype is labeled medium-sized. The rearrangement uses TRBV19 and TRBJ2-7, with TRBD1 as a possible D gene (6 bases). V was pared by 0 bases and J by 10 bases, with 13 bases between. CDR1 and CDR2 (germline): LNHDA, SQIVND (reference sequence). The CDR3 is made up of 13 amino acids. The CDR3 DNA reads TGTGCCAGTAGTATAGATTTCCAGGACAGACAGTACTTC. Translation gives CASSIDFQDRQYF.

The chain joins TRBV24-1 to TRBJ2-3; no clear D gene. The CDR3 spans 12 residues. Trimming cost V 5 bases and J 2 bases, with 4 bases left between them. Germline-derived CDR1 and CDR2 are KGHDR and SFDVKD. CDR3: CATSGTTDTQYF. The CDR3 DNA reads TGTGCCACCAGTGGCACCACAGATACGCAGTATTTT.

This chain joins TRBV19 and TRBJ2-7; 8 nucleotides agree with TRBD2. V shed 4 bases, J shed 5 bases, and the junction held 10 bases outside the gene matches. Germline assignment: CDR1 LNHDA and CDR2 SQIVND (reference sequence). The CDR3 is 15 residues long. The CDR3 bases are TGTGCCAGTAGTAATGCGGGGGGCTATATCGACGAGCAGTACTTC. Residues: CASSNAGGYIDEQYF.

CDR3: CASRIGDTQYF. CDR3 DNA sequence: TGTGCCAGCAGAATAGGAGATACGCAGTATTTT. The V call is TRBV2, the J call TRBJ2-3; D unresolved. This CDR3 region has 11 residues. V lost 6 bases to trimming and J lost 5 bases, with 6 bases between them. The germline gives CDR1 SNHLY, CDR2 FYNNEI.

The V call is TRBV20-1, the J call TRBJ2-7, with D possibly called TRBD1 or TRBD2 (5 bases each). With 6 bases removed from V and 0 bases from J, the gap between germline ends came to 15 bases. The CDR3 is 14 residues long. Germline CDR1 is DFQATT and CDR2 is SNEGSKA (reference sequence). CDR3 amino acids: CSADSPSCSYEQYF. In DNA form, the CDR3 reads TGCAGTGCCGACAGTCCTAGCTGCTCCTACGAGCAGTACTTC.

The chain uses TRBV19 and TRBJ2-3; 7 positions match TRBD2. Germline V lookup: CDR1 LNHDA, CDR2 SQIVND (reference sequence). The V segment lost 6 bases and the J segment 2 bases; nucleotides outside the gene matches: 8. The CDR3 sequence is 15 residues long. DNA for the CDR3: TGTGCCAGTAGCTTCAGCGGGACTCTCACAGATACGCAGTATTTT. Translated: CASSFSGTLTDTQYF.